The clone carrying this T cell receptor beta chain showed up many times. What it binds is not known. This entry comes from a study of identical twins. Whole-study findings and limits: Out-of-frame alpha sequences common to twins exhibited a surplus of low generation probability. The study reached conclusions through statistical analysis that was cross-sectional, not following the same donors.

Template switching added a universal primer site; cDNA carried unique molecular identifiers. One entry per CDR3 protein results from TCRdb running MiXCR on the 5' RACE reads. The sample shows some 660,000 distinct CDR3 sequences, roughly 8% of them seen only once. Losses at the gene ends were 1 base for V and 0 bases for J; bases not matched to a gene: 7. Germline CDR1 reads SGHVS; CDR2 reads FNYEAQ. The CDR3 has 18 amino acids. These data were also filed under a second study, of yellow fever vaccine responses in identical twins.

The gene calls are TRBV7-6 and TRBJ2-3; TRBD2 matches at 10 bases. The clonotype originates from a woman aged 18 to 35 in good health. The material sequenced was PBMCs. The CDR3 region is CASSLGVAGGHSTDTQYF. The CDR3, as DNA: TGTGCCAGCAGCTTAGGAGTAGCGGGGGGCCACAGCACAGATACGCAGTATTTT.